This T cell receptor (beta chain) is drawn from a study of cytomegalovirus exposure and HLA in healthy donors. Study summary: Approximately 180 million T cells yielded some 120 million unique TCR beta sequences in earlier analysis.

PCR used 60 Vbeta primers and 13 Jbeta primers. Sequencing was performed with immunoSEQ multiplex PCR; in TCRdb, only in-frame clones are kept and a portion is missing. In the table there are under 90,000 clones, more than 60% of which are singletons. Turning to this clone: No antigen is known for it.

V was cut by 1 base and J by 8 bases, with 17 bases left in between. CDR1 and CDR2 (germline): MNHEY, SMNVEV (reference sequence). The CDR3 runs 15 residues. General observations from the study: Presence/absence analyses treated sequencing depth as roughly uniform across donors. Previous analysis showed most TCR beta V segments were productive about 87% or about 30% of the time.

The sequencing sample was made of PBMCs. The rearrangement links TRBV27 to TRBJ1-2; D is possibly TRBD1 (5 bases). The receptor was derived from a man aged 40-49 years in good health and CMV-seronegative. Here the CDR3 DNA reads TGTGCCAGCAGTTTATACGTCGGGCAGGGTAAGGGCTACACCTTC. It yields the protein CASSLYVGQGKGYTF.